The clone carrying this TCR beta chain turned up a few times. This sample is part of a study of identical twins. One entry per CDR3 protein, called by TCRdb with MiXCR from the 5' RACE reads. The sample holds fewer than 550,000 distinct CDR3 sequences, roughly 15% seen once. The junction had 9 bases not matched to a gene; V was cut back by 1 base and J by 4 bases. This CDR3 has 18 residues. Germline CDR1 is SGHKS and CDR2 is YYEKEE (reference sequence). These same records also appear under a second study, on yellow fever vaccine responses in identical twins.

This clonotype was sampled from a woman between 18 and 30 years old in good health. The chain is built from TRBV5-5 and TRBJ2-5; 14 bases are a match to TRBD2. The specimen was CD4+ T cells sorted from blood. For the CDR3, the DNA is TGTGCCAGCAGCTTGACGACAGGACTAGCGGGAGGCCGAGAGACCCAGTACTTC. It is translated as CASSLTTGLAGGRETQYF.